This T cell receptor (beta chain) was observed in a study of OX40 agonist ivuxolimab in advanced cancers. At the level of the study: Males comprised 70% to 85% of the group, whose mean age was roughly 60 years (range 23 to 79). Study results and limitations: At 0.1 to 3.0 mg/kg, clonal expansion of CD4+ and CD8+ blood T cells had occurred by week 6. The work left the antigen specificity of expanded peripheral T cells undetermined.

Here immunoSEQ multiplex PCR was the method, and the copy in TCRdb shows in-frame clones only, minus some. The repertoire holds about 80,000 clones, with over 70% as singletons. The CDR3 contains 17 residues. Germline assignment: CDR1 SGHTA and CDR2 FQGNSA. Losses at the gene ends were 5 bases for V and 4 bases for J; bases not matched to a gene: 12. Notes on this clone: Its target is not known.

The chain uses TRBV7-2 and TRBJ2-1; 9 nucleotides align to TRBD1. The sequence was collected from an adult with an advanced solid tumor such as melanoma, head and neck, liver or kidney cancer. Sequenced here: CD4+ or CD8+ T cells sorted from blood, sampled in a trial of the OX40 agonist ivuxolimab. Here the CDR3 reads CASSTLDRGGIYNEQFF. The CDR3 DNA reads as TGTGCCAGCAGCACACTTGACAGGGGGGGTATTTACAATGAGCAGTTCTTC.